Listed here are 16 T cell receptor beta chains from one sample, sequenced in a study of blood T cell repertoires in COVID-19. The assay was immunoSEQ multiplex PCR, and TCRdb's table has in-frame clones only and misses some. The table includes almost 400,000 clones, roughly 90% detected once. The sample comprised PBMCs or T cells enriched from blood (not recorded which). These receptors were collected from a woman in her twenties or thirties with acute COVID-19.

As DNA, the CDR3 is TGTGCCAGCAGTTACTCGTACTCCGGGACAGCTGAAGCTTTCTTT. This encodes CASSYSYSGTAEAFF. The rearrangement uses TRBV6-5 and TRBJ1-1; 7 bases align to TRBD1. Germline assignment: CDR1 MNHEY and CDR2 SVGAGI. The length of the CDR3 is 15 residues. V lost 0 bases to trimming and J lost 6 bases; unmatched junction nucleotides: 7.

The J gene is TRBJ2-1, the V gene TRBV7-3; no definite D call. CDR1 is SGHTA, CDR2 FQGTGA, per germline. This CDR3 has 13 amino acids. V lost 5 bases and J lost 5, with 10 bases in between. The CDR3 loop is CASSINENNEQFF. The CDR3 DNA is TGTGCCAGCAGCATAAACGAGAACAATGAGCAGTTCTTC.

The table lists this clone with a count of one. The chain is built from TRBV9 and TRBJ1-1, with TRBD1 identical over 10 bases. CDR3 size: 13 residues. V lost 7 bases and J lost 3; bases outside the gene matches: 3. CDR1 SGDLS and CDR2 YYNGEE come from the germline V gene. The CDR3 loop is CASGTGVDTEAFF. CDR3 bases: TGTGCCAGCGGGACAGGGGTGGACACTGAAGCTTTCTTT.

A few counts support this clone. The rearrangement joins TRBV27 to TRBJ1-2, with a weak D call TRBD1 (6 bases). CDR3 length: 15 residues. With 5 bases removed from V and 5 bases from J, the gap between germline ends came to 18 bases. The germline V gene has CDR1 MNHEY and CDR2 SMNVEV (reference sequence). DNA for the CDR3: TGTGCCAGCAGTCCAGCCAATGGACAGATATATGGCTACACCTTC. The encoded protein is CASSPANGQIYGYTF.

In the case of this clone: With a much larger clone just one base away, this may be a read error. J is TRBJ2-3 and V is TRBV2; D is undetermined. The V and J ends lost 3 bases and 0 bases respectively, with 4 bases between them. The germline V gene encodes CDR1 SNHLY and CDR2 FYNNEI. The CDR3 is 13 amino acids. The CDR3: CASSDSSTDTQYF. Written as DNA, the CDR3 is TGTGCCAGCAGTGACTCTAGCACAGATACGCAGTATTTT.

The chain carries TRBV7-9 and TRBJ1-5; D is perhaps TRBD1 (5 bases). The V and J ends lost 4 bases and 11 bases respectively, with 18 bases between them. This CDR3 is 14 amino acids long. CDR1 is SEHNR and CDR2 is FQNEAQ in the germline V gene (reference sequence). This CDR3 is CASSSSGGEGAQHF. CDR3 bases: TGTGCCAGCAGCTCCTCGGGGGGTGAGGGAGCCCAGCATTTT.

V gene TRBV12-3 or TRBV12-4 combines with J gene TRBJ1-1, with TRBD1 as a possible D gene (6 bases). Trimming cost V 10 bases and J 4 bases, with 16 bases left between them. This CDR3 contains 13 residues. CDR3 protein: CANTGRGGTEAFF. The CDR3 DNA reads as TGTGCCAATACAGGGAGAGGGGGCACTGAAGCTTTCTTT.

The chain employs TRBV19 and TRBJ1-6; 7 bases align to TRBD1. Looked up from germline, CDR1 is LNHDA and CDR2 is SQIVND (reference sequence). V gave up 5 bases and J gave up 0 bases; unmatched junction bases: 7. This CDR3 spans 17 amino acids. The CDR3 is CASSPPTGSSYNSPLHF. CDR3 coding DNA: TGTGCCAGTAGTCCTCCGACAGGGAGCTCCTATAATTCACCCCTCCACTTT.

This chain links TRBV24-1 with TRBJ1-2; D not resolved. Per the germline V gene, CDR1 is KGHDR and CDR2 is SFDVKD. This CDR3 is 14 amino acids long. V was trimmed by 3 bases and J by 5 bases, leaving 12 bases between them. The CDR3 DNA sequence: TGTGCCACCAGTGATCTAGGAAGAGGGTATGGCTACACCTTC. This gives the protein CATSDLGRGYGYTF.

The chain joins TRBV3-1 (or the pseudogene TRBV3-2) to TRBJ2-1; TRBD1 matches at 10 bases. The CDR3 contains 14 residues. V shed 6 bases and J 6 bases; nucleotides not matched to a gene: 5. The germline V gene has CDR1 LGHDT and CDR2 YNNKEL (reference sequence). CDR3 in DNA: TGTGCCAGCAGACAACGGACAGGGGGCAATGAGCAGTTCTTC. It encodes CASRQRTGGNEQFF.

This clone has just one count. This same CDR3 is encoded by further DNA sequences in the sample. V is TRBV19 and J is TRBJ2-7, with 8 bases identical to TRBD2. The CDR3 runs 12 residues. The ends lost 3 bases at V and 7 bases at J; junction bases unmatched: 2. CDR1 and CDR2 (germline): LNHDA, SQIVND (reference sequence). The DNA of the CDR3 is TGTGCCAGTAGTATCCGCGGGGGGGAGCAGTACTTC. Translation: CASSIRGGEQYF.

This clone occurred once. The chain has TRBV6-5 and TRBJ1-5, with D perhaps TRBD1 (6 bases). In germline, CDR1 is MNHEY, CDR2 SVGAGI. V was pared by 5 bases and J by 6 bases, with 11 bases between. The CDR3 length is 13 residues. CDR3 DNA: TGTGCCAGCAGTCCAGGGGATCCTCAGCCCCAGCATTTT. This codes for CASSPGDPQPQHF.

J is TRBJ2-4 and V is TRBV7-2, with D possibly being TRBD1 (6 bases). This CDR3 spans 17 amino acids. The germline V and J ends were trimmed by 6 bases and 0 bases, with 18 bases remaining between them. Per the germline V gene, CDR1 is SGHTA and CDR2 is FQGNSA. The CDR3: CASSLPRDKLAKNIQYF. Here the CDR3 DNA reads TGTGCCAGCAGTCTCCCCCGGGACAAATTAGCCAAAAACATTCAGTACTTC.

The chain combines TRBV5-6 with TRBJ2-2; TRBD1 matches 8 bases. Looked up from germline, CDR1 is SGHDT and CDR2 is YYEEEE. V shed 4 bases, J shed 6 bases, and the junction held 11 bases outside the gene matches. The CDR3 length is 16 residues. The CDR3 sequence is CASSPLNRGAPGELFF. DNA for the CDR3: TGTGCCAGCAGCCCCCTCAACAGGGGGGCTCCCGGGGAGCTGTTTTTT.

The gene calls are TRBV6-6 and TRBJ1-1; D not certain. V lost 0 bases and J lost 4, with 9 bases in between. Germline CDR1 reads MNHNY; CDR2 reads SVGAGI (reference sequence). The CDR3 extends over 14 amino acids. The CDR3 loop reads CASSYSAGGTEAFF. CDR3 bases: TGTGCCAGCAGTTACTCGGCGGGAGGCACTGAAGCTTTCTTT.

The rearrangement links TRBV7-2 to TRBJ1-2, with D possibly being TRBD1 (6 bases). The CDR3 spans 13 residues. The germline V and J ends were trimmed by 5 bases and 7 bases, with 14 bases remaining between them. CDR1 SGHTA and CDR2 FQGNSA come from the germline V gene. The CDR3 here is CASSDSNRVGYTF. The DNA for the CDR3 is TGTGCCAGCAGCGACTCAAACAGGGTTGGCTACACCTTC.